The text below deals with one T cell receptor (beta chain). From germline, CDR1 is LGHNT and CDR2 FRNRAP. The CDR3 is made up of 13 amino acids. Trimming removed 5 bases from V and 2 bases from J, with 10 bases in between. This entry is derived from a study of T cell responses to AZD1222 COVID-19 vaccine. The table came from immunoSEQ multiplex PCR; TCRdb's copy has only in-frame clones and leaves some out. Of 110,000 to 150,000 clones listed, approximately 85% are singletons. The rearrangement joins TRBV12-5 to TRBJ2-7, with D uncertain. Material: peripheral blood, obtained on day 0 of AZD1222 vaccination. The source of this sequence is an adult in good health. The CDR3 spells CASGDSNTYEQYF. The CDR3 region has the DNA TGTGCTAGTGGTGACTCTAACACCTACGAGCAGTACTTC.